This TCR beta chain was retrieved from a study of blood T cell repertoires in COVID-19. Background on the study: The United States, Italy and Spain provided the acute and convalescent COVID-19 samples. Nucleic acid was either cDNA or gDNA, and it came from T cells, B-cell-depleted T cells, or PBMCs.

Authors' processing steps: The assay estimated nucleated cells by amplifying reference gene primers. Generated by immunoSEQ multiplex PCR, the TCRdb table keeps only in-frame clones and is missing some. The V and J calls and the clone size are those of that table, but D and trimming were determined from the DNA. The sample records more than 150,000 clones, approximately 86% being singletons. Germline V gene sequence: CDR1 SQVTM, CDR2 ANQGSEA. The CDR3 covers 13 residues. V was shortened by 1 base and J by 1 base, with 7 bases between the two germline ends. The rearrangement uses TRBV29-1 and TRBJ1-1; D unclear. Sequencing was performed on peripheral blood. The TCR originated in a man aged 65 to 79 with active or convalescent COVID-19. CDR3 DNA sequence: TGCAGCGTTGAAGCGAGGGAGAACACTGAAGCTTTCTTT. It encodes CSVEARENTEAFF.